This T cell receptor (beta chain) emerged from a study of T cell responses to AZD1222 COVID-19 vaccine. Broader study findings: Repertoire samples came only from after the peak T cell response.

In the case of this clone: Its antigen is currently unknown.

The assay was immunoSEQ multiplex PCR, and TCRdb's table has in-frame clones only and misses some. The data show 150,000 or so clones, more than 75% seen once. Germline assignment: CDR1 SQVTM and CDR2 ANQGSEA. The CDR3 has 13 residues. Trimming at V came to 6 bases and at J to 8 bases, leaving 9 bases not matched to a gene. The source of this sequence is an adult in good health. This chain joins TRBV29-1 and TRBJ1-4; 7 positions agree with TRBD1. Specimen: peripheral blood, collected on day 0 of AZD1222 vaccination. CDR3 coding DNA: TGCAGCGTCGGGGGACAGATGGGGGAAAAACTGTTTTTT. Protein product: CSVGGQMGEKLFF.